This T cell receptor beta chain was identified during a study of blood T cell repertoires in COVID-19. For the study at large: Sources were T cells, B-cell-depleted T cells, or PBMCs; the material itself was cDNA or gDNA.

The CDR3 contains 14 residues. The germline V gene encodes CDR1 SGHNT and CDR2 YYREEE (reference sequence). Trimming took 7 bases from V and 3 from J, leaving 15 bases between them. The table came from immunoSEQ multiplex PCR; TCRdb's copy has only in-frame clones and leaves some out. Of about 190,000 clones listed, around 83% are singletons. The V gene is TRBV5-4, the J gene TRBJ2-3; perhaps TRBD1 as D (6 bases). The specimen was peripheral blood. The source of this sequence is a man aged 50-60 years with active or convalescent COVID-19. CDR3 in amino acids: CASPALGATDTQYF. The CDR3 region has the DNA TGTGCCAGCCCAGCTTTGGGGGCAACAGATACGCAGTATTTT. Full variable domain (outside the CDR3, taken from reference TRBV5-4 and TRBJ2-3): ETGVTQSPTHLIKTRGQQVTLRCSSQSGHNTVSWYQQALGQGPQFIFQYYREEENGRGNFPPRFSGLQFPNYSSELNVNALELDDSALYLCASPALGATDTQYFGPGTRLTVL.